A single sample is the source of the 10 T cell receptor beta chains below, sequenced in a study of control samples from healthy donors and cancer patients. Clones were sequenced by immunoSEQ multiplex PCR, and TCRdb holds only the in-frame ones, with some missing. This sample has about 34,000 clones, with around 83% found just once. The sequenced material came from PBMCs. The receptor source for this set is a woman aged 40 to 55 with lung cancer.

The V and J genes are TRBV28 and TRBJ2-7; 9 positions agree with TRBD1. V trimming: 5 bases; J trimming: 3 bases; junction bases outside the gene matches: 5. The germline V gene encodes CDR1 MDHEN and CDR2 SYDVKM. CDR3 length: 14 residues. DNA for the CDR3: TGTGCCAGCAGTCTCCCGGGACAGGGCTACGAGCAGTACTTC. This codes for CASSLPGQGYEQYF. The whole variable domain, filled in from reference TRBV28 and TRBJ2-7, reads DVKVTQSSRYLVKRTGEKVFLECVQDMDHENMFWYRQDPGLGLRLIYFSYDVKMKEKGDIPEGYSVSREKKERFSLILESASTNQTSMYLCASSLPGQGYEQYFGPGTRLTVT.

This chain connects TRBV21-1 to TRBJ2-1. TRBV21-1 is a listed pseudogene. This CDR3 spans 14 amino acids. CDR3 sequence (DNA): TGTGCCAGCAGCAAAGACTTCGGGCGTAGTACGCAGTTCTTC. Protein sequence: CASSKDFGRSTQFF.

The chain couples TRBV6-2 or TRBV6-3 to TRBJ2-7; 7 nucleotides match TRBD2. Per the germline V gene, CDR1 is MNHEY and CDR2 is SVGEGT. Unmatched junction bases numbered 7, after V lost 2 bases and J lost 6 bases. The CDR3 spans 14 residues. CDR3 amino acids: CASSYPIPGGEQYF. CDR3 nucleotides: TGTGCCAGCAGTTACCCCATACCGGGGGGCGAGCAGTACTTC.

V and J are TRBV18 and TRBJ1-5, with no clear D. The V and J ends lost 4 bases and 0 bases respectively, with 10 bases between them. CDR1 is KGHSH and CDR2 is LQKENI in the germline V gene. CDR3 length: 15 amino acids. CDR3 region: CASSLEHNSNQPQHF. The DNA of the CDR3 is TGTGCCAGCTCACTGGAACACAATAGCAATCAGCCCCAGCATTTT.

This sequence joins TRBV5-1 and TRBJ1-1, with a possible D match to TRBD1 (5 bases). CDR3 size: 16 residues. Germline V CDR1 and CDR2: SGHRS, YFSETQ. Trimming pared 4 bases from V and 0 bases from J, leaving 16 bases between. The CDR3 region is CASSDSGTIMNTEAFF. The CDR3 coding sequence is TGCGCCAGCAGCGATTCCGGGACCATCATGAACACTGAAGCTTTCTTT. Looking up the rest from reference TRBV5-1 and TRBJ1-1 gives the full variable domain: KAGVTQTPRYLIKTRGQQVTLSCSPISGHRSVSWYQQTPGQGLQFLFEYFSETQRNKGNFPGRFSGRQFSNSRSEMNVSTLELGDSALYLCASSDSGTIMNTEAFFGQGTRLTVV.

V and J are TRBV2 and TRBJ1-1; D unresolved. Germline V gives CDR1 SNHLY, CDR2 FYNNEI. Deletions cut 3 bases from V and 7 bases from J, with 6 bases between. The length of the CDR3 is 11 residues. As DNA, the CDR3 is TGTGCCAGCAGTGAGTCCTTTGAAGCTTTCTTT. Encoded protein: CASSESFEAFF.

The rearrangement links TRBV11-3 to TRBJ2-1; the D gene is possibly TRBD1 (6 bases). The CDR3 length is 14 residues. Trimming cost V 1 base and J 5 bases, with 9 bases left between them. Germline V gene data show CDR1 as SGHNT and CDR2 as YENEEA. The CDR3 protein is CASSLVGHHNEQFF. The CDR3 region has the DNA TGTGCCAGCAGCTTAGTGGGACATCACAATGAGCAGTTCTTC.

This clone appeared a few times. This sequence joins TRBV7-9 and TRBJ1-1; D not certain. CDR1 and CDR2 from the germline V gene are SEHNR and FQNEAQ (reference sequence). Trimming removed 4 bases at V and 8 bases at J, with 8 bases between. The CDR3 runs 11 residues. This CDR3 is CASSSRWEAFF. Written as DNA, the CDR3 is TGTGCCAGCAGCTCAAGGTGGGAAGCTTTCTTT.

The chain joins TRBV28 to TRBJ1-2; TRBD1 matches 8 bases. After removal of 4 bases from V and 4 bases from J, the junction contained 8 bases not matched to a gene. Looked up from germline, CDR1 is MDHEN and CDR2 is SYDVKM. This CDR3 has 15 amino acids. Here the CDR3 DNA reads TGTGCCAGCAGTTCCGGGCCGGACAGGGTCTATGGCTACACCTTC. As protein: CASSSGPDRVYGYTF.

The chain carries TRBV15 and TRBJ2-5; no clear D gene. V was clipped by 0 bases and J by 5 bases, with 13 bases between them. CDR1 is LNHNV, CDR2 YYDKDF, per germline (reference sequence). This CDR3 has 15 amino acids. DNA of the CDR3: TGTGCCACCAGCAGAGACGCGAAGGTCGTGGAGACCCAGTACTTC. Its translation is CATSRDAKVVETQYF.